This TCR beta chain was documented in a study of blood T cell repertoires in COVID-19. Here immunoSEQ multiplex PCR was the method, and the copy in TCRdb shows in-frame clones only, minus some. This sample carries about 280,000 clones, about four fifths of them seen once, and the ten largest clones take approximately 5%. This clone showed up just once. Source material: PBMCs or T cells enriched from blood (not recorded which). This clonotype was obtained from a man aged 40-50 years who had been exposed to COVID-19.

CDR3 residues: CATSDGGVAGEIDTQYF. The CDR3 DNA is TGTGCCACCAGTGATGGGGGGGTTGCGGGAGAAATAGATACGCAGTATTTT. This chain connects TRBV24-1 to TRBJ2-3; 7 positions agree with TRBD2. This CDR3 is 17 amino acids long. Germline V gene lookup returns CDR1 KGHDR and CDR2 SFDVKD. V lost 3 bases, J lost 5 bases, and 13 bases stayed unmatched.